The TCR beta chain described here comes from a study of CD8 T cells in ankylosing spondylitis. The study, taken as a whole, reports: Among TCR beta sequences, a motif of eight or nine highly homologous variants appeared characteristic of ankylosing spondylitis blood.

With regard to this clonotype: Antigen specificity is unknown.

The TCR beta libraries were generated through quantitative 5'-RACE incorporating molecular barcodes. TCRdb re-derived calls from the 5' RACE reads in MiXCR, one entry per CDR3 protein. Among hundreds of thousands of distinct CDR3 sequences listed, under 20% were seen once. The V gene's germline CDR1 is SGHVS and CDR2 FNYEAQ. CDR3 length equals 14 residues. Deletions cut 4 bases from V and 0 bases from J, with 6 bases between. The chain carries TRBV7-6 and TRBJ2-2; D unresolved. This sequence originates from a male donor with ankylosing spondylitis. The specimen sequenced was blood, either unsorted or a sorted T cell fraction (not recorded which). The CDR3 region is CASSSQTNTGELFF. For the CDR3, the DNA is TGTGCCAGCAGCTCCCAAACGAACACCGGGGAGCTGTTTTTT.